What follows is one T cell receptor (beta chain) and its context. This clone was recorded once. It has no known antigen specificity. No much larger clone exists at a distance of one base, and base qualities are not known. This sample is drawn from a study of T cell responses to AZD1222 COVID-19 vaccine (dated by TCRdb to about 2021). Regarding the research as a whole: AZD1222 recipients with second doses at about 4 weeks or about 12 weeks were pooled, because spike-specific TCR depth and breadth did not differ between schedules. TCR sequencing was performed for roughly 240 trial participants, of whom around 210 were given two doses of AZD1222 and around 25 were given two doses of MenACWY control vaccine. Trial participants were enrolled by age into subgroups of 18-55, 56-69 and 70-plus years, and about 150, 27 and 61 TCR-sequenced participants, respectively, were included in these subgroups.

Overall study results and their limits: Conclusions about previously exposed vaccinees are limited, since just five to seven AZD1222 recipients were seropositive for SARS-CoV-2 at baseline. The 56-69-year group was small, and its depth increase did not reach significance, likely because of low power. The whole spike protein was spanned by vaccine-associated CD4 TCRs, and dominant responses were seen in regions 160-218 and 743-854. Because no day 14 peak-response samples were available, repertoires were characterized only after the peak T cell response. A significant rise in spike-specific TCR breadth and depth was observed after two AZD1222 doses relative to day 0 and relative to MenACWY recipients. Reportedly, close to half of the unique spike-specific TCRs recognized epitopes lying outside the regions that are mutated in the B.1.351 and B.1.1.7 variants. Participants were mostly white British and included more females than males, and it was suggested by the authors that clonal diversity may have been underestimated.

Per the germline V gene, SGHRS is the CDR1 and YFSETQ is the CDR2. At the junction V is shortened by 0 bases and J by 2 bases; bases outside the gene matches: 4. Its CDR3 holds 16 amino acids, cysteine through phenylalanine. Only CDR3 DNA is held: 48 bases, read in frame from base 1. The sample's time point, from its label and the paper: baseline before first vaccination. The vaccinee samples were drawn from two UK trials, COV001 and COV002, one of which was a single-blind randomized controlled phase 2/3 trial testing AZD1222 (ChAdOx1 nCoV-19) in healthy adults. For TCRbeta chain sequencing, PBMC samples from trial participants were taken at day 0 and at day 28 after the second dose. The CDR3 regions of human TCRbeta chains were analyzed by immunosequencing. The original methods were these. Repertoire TCRs were matched against a reference library of SARS-CoV-2-specific TCRs generated with the MIRA antigen-specificity platform. Breadth was defined as the fraction of unique TCRs that were SARS-CoV-2-associated, and depth was defined as the fraction of total T cells that were SARS-CoV-2-associated. Using the MIRA data, every spike-specific TCR was mapped to the spike region that the TCR reacted to and assigned to either a CD4 or a CD8 class. Log10-transformed breadth and depth values were compared by one-way ANOVA with Sidak's multiple comparisons tests. TCRdb mirrors the immuneACCESS table, restricted to in-frame sequences. Some clones are absent from its copies; in checked studies, under half trace to an unresolved V gene, and the reason for the others is unknown. The DNA was the basis for D and trimming; V, J and clone size are from that table. The sample yields about 120,000 clones; roughly nine tenths were counted once. About 1.6% of the sample lies in the top ten.

The chain uses TRBV5-1 and TRBJ2-3, and TRBD1 matches 9 of the central bases. Here the sequenced sample was peripheral blood, taken on day 0 of AZD1222 vaccination. This sequence originates from an adult in good health. The CDR3 is CASSLGQGVYTDTQYF. The nucleotides read TGCGCCAGCAGCTTGGGACAGGGGGTCTACACAGATACGCAGTATTTT.